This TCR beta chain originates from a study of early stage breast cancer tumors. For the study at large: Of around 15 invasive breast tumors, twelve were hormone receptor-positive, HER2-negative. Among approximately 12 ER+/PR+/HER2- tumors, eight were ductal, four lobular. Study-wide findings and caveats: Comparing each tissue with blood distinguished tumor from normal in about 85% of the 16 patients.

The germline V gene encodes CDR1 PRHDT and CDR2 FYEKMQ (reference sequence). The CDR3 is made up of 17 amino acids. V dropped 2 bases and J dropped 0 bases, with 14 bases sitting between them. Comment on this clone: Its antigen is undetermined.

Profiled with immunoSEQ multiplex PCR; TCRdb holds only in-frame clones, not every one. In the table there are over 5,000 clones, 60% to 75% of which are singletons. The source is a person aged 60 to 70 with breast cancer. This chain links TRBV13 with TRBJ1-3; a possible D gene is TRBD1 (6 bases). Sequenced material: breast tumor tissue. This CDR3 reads CASSLRGGRFSGNTIYF. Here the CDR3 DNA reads TGTGCCAGCAGCTTACGGGGGGGCCGATTCTCTGGAAACACCATATATTTT.